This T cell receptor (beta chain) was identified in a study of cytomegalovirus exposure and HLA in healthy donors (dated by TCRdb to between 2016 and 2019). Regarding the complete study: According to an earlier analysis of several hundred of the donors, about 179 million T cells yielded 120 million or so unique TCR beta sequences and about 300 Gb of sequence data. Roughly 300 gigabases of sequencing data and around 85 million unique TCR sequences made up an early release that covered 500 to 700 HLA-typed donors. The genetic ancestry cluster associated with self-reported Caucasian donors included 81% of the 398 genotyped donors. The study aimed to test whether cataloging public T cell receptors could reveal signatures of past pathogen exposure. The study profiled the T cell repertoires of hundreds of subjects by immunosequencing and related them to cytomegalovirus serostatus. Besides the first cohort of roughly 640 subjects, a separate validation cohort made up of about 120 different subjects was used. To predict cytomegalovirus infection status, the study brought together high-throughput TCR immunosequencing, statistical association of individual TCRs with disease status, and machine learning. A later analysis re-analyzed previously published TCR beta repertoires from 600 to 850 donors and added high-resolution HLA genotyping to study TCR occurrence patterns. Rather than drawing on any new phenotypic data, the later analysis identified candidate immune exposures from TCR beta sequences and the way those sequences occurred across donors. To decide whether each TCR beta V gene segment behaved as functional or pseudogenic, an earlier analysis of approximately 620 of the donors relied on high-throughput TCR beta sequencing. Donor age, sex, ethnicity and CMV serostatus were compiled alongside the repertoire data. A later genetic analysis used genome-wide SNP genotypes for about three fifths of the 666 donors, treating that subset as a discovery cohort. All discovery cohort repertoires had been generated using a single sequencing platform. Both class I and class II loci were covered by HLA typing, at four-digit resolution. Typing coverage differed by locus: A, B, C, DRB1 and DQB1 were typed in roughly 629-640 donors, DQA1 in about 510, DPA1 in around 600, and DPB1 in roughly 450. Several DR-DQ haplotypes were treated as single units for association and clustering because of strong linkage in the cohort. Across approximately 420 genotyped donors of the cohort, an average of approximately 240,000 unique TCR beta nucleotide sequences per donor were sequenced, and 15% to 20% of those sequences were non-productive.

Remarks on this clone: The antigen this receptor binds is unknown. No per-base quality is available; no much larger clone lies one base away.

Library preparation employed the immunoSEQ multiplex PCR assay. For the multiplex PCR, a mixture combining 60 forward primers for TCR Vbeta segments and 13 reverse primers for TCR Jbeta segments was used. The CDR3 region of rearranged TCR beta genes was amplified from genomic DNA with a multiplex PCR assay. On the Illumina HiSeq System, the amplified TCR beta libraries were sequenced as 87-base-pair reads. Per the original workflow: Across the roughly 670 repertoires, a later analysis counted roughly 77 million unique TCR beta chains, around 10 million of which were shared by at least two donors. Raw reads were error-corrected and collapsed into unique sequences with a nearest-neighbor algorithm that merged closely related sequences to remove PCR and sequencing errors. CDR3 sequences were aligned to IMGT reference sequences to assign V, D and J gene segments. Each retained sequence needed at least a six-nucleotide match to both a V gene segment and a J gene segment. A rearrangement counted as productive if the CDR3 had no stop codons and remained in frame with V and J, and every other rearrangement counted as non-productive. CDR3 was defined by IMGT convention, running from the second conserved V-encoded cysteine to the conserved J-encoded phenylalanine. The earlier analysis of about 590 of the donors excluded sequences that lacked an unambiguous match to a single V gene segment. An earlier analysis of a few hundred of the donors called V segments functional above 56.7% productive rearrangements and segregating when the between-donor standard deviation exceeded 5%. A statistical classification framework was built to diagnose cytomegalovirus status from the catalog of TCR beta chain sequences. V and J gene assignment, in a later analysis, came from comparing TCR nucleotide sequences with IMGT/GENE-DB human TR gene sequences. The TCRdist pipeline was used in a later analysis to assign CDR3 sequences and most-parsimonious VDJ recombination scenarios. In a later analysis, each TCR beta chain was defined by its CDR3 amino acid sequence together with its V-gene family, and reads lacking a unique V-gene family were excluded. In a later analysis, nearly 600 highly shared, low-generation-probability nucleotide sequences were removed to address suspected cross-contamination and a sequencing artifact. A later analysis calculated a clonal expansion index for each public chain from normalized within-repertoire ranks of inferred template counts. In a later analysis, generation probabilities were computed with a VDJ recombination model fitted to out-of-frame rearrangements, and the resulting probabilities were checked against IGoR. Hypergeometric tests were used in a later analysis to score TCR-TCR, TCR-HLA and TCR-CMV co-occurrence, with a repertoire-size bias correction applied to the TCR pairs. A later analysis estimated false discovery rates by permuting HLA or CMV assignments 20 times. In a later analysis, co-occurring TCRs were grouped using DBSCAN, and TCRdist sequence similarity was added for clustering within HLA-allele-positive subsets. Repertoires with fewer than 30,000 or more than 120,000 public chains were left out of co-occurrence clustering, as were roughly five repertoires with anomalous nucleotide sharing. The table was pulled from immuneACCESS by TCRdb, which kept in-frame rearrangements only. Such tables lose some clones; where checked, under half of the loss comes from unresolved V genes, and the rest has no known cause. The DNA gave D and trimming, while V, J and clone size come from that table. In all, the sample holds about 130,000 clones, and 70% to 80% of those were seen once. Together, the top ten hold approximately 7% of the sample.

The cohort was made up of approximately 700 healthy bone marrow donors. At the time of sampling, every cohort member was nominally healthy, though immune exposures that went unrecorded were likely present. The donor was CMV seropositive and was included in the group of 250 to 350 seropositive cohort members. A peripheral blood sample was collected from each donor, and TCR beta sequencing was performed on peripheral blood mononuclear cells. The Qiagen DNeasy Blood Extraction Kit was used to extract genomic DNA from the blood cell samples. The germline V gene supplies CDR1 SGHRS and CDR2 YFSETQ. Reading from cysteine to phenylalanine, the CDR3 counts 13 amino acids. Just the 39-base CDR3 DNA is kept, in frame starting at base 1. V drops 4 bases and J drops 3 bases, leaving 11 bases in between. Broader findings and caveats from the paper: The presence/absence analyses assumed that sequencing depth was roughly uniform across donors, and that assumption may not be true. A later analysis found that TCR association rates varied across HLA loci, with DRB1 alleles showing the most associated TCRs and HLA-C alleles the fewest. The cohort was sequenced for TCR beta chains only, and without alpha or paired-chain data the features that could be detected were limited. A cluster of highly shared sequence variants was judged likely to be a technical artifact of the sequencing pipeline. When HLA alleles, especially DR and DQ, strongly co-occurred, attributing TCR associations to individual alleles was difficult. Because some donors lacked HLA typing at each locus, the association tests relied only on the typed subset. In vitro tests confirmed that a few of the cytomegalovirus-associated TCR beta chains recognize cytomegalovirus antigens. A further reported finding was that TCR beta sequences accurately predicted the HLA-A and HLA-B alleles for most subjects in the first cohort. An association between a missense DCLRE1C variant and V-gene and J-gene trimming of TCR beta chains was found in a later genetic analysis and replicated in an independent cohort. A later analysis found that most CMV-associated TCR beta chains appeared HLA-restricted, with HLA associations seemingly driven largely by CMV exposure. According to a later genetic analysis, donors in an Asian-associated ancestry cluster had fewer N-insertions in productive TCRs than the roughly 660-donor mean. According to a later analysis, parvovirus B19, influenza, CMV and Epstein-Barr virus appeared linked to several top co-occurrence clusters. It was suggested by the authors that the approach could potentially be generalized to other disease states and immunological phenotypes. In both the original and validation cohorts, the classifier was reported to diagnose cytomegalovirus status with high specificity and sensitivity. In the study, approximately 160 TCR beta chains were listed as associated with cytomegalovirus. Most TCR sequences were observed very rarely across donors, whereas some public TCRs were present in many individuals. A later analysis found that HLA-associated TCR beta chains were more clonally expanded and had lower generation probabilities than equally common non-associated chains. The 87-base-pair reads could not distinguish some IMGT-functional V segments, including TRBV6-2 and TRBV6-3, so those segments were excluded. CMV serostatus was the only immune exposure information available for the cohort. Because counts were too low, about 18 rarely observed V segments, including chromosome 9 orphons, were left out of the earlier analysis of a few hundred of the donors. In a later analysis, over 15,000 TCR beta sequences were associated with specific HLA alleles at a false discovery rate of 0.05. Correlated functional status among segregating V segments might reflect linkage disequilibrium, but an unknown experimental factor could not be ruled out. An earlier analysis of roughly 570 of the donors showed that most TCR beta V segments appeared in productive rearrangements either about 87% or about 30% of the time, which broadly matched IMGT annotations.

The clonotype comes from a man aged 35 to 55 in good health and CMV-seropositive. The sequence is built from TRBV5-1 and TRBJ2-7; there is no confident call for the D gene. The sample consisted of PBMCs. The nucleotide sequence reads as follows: TGCGCCAGCAGCAACCCTCGCAGCTACGAGCAGTACTTC. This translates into CASSNPRSYEQYF.